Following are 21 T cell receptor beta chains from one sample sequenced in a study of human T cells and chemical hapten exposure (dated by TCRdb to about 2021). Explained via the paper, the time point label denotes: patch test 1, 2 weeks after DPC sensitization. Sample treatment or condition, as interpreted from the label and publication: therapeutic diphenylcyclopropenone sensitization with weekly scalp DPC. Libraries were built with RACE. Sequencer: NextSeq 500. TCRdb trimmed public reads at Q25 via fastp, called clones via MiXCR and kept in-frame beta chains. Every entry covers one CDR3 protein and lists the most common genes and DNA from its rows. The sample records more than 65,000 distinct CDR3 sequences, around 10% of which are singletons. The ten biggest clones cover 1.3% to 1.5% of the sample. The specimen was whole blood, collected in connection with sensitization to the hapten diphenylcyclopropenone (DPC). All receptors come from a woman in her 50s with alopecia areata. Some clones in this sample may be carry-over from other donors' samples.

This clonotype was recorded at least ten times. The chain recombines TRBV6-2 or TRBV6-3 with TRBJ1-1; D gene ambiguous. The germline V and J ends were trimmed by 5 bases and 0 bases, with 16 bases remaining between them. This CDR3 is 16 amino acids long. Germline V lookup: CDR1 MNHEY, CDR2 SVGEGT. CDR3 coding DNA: TGTGCCAGCAGTCCCGCCGGTAGCGGCCTGAACACTGAAGCTTTCTTT. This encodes CASSPAGSGLNTEAFF.

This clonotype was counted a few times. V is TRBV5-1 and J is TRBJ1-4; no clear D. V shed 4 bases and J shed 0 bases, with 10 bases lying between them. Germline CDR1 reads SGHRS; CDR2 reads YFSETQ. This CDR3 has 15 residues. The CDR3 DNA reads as TGCGCCAGCAGCGGCACCGGGACAACTAATGAAAAACTGTTTTTT. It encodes CASSGTGTTNEKLFF.

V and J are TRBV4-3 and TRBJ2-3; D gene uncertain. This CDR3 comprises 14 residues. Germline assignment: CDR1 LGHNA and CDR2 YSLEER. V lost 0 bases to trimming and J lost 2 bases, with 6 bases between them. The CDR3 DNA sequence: TGCGCCAGCAGCCAAGATGCCCTCACAGATACGCAGTATTTT. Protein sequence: CASSQDALTDTQYF.

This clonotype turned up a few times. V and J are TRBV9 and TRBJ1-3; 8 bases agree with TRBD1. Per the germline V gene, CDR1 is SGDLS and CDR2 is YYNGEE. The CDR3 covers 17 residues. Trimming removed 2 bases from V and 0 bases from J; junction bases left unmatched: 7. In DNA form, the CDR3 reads TGTGCCAGCAGCGTCGCTACAGGGGGTTCCTCTGGAAACACCATATATTTT. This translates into CASSVATGGSSGNTIYF.

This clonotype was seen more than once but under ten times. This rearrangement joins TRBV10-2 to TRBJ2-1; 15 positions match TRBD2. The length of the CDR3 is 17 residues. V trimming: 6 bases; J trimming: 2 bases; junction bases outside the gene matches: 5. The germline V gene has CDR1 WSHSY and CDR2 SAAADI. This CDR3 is CASREGLAGGPYNEQFF. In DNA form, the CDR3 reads TGCGCCAGCAGGGAGGGACTAGCGGGAGGCCCCTACAATGAGCAGTTCTTC.

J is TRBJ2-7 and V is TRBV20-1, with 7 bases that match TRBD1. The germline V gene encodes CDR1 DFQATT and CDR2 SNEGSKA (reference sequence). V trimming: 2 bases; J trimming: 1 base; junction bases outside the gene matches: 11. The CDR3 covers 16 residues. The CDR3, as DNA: TGCAGTGCTAGACCTGCAGCGAGACAGGGATCCTACGAGCAGTACTTC. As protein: CSARPAARQGSYEQYF.

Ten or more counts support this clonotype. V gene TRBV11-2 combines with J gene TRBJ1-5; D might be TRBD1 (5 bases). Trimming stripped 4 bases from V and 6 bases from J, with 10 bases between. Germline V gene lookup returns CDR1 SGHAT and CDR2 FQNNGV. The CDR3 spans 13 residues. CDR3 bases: TGTGCCAGCAGCTCTCAGGGAGGTCAGCCCCAGCATTTT. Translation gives CASSSQGGQPQHF.

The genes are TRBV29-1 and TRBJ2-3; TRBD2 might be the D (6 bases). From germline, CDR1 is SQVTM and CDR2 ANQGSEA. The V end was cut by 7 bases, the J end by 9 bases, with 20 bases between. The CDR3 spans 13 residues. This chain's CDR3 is CSAKPAAEGTQYF. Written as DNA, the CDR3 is TGCAGCGCTAAACCCGCAGCGGAGGGGACGCAGTATTTT.

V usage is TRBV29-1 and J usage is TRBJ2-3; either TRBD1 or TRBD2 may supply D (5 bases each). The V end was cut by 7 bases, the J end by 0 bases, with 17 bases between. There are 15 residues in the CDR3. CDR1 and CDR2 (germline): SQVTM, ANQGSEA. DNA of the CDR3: TGCAGCGCCCGGGACCGTCGGTCTAGCACAGATACGCAGTATTTT. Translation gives CSARDRRSSTDTQYF.

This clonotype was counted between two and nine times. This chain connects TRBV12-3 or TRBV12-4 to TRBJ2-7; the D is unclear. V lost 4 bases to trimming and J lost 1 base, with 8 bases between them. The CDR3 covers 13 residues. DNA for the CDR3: TGTGCCAGCAGTTCCGGACCATCCTACGAGCAGTACTTC. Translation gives CASSSGPSYEQYF.

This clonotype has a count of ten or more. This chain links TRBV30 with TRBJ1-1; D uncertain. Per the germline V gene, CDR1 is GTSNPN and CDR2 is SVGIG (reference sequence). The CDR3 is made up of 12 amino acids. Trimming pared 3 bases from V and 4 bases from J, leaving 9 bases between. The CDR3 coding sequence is TGTGCCTGGAGCACACGCAGCACTGAAGCTTTCTTT. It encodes CAWSTRSTEAFF.

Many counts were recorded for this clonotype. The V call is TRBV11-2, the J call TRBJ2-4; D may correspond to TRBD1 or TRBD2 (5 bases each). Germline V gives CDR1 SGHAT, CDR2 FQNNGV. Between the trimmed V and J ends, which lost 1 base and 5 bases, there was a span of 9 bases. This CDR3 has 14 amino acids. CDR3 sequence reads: CASSLVLGENIQYF. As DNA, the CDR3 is TGTGCCAGCAGCTTAGTACTGGGGGAAAACATTCAGTACTTC. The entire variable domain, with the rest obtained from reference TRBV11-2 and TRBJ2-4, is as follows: EAGVAQSPRYKIIEKRQSVAFWCNPISGHATLYWYQQILGQGPKLLIQFQNNGVVDDSQLPKDRFSAERLKGVDSTLKIQPAKLEDSAVYLCASSLVLGENIQYFGAGTRLSVL.

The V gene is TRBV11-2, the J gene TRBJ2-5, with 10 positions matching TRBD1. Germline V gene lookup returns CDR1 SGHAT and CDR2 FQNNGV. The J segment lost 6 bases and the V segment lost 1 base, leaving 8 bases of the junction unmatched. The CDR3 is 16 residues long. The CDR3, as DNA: TGTGCCAGCAGCTTAGCTGCGACAGGGGGCTTGAAGACCCAGTACTTC. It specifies CASSLAATGGLKTQYF.

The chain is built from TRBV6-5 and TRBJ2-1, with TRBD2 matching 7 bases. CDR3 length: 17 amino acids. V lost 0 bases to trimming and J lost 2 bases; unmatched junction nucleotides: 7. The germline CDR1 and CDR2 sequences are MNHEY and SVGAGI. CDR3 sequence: CASSYSPEGLAYNEQFF. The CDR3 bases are TGTGCCAGCAGTTACTCCCCCGAAGGACTAGCCTACAATGAGCAGTTCTTC.

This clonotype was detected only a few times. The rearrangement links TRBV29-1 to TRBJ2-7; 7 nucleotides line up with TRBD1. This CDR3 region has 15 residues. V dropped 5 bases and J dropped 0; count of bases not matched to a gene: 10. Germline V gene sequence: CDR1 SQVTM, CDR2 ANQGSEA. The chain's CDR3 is CSVKSRTGVSYEQYF. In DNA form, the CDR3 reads TGCAGCGTTAAATCCCGGACAGGTGTCTCCTACGAGCAGTACTTC.

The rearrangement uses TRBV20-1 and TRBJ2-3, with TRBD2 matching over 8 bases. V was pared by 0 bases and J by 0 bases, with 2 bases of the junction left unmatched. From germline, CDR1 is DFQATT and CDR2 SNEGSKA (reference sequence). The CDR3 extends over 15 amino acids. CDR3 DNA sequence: TGCAGTGCTAGAGACAGCGGGAGAAGCACAGATACGCAGTATTTT. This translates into CSARDSGRSTDTQYF.

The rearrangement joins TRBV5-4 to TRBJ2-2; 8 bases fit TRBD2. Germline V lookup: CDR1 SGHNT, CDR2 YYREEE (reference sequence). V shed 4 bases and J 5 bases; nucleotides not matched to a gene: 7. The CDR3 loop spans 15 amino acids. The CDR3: CASSGGLVGTGELFF. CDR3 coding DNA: TGTGCCAGCAGCGGGGGACTAGTGGGGACCGGGGAGCTGTTTTTT.

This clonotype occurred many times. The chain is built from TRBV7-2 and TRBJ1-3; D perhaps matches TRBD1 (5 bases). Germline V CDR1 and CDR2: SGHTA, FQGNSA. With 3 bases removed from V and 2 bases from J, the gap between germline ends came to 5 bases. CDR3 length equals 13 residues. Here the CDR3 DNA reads TGTGCCAGCAGCTTGGACACTGGAAACACCATATATTTT. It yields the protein CASSLDTGNTIYF. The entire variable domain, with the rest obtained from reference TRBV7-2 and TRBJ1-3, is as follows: GAGVSQSPSNKVTEKGKDVELRCDPISGHTALYWYRQSLGQGLEFLIYFQGNSAPDKSGLPSDRFSAERTGGSVSTLTIQRTQQEDSAVYLCASSLDTGNTIYFGEGSWLTVV.

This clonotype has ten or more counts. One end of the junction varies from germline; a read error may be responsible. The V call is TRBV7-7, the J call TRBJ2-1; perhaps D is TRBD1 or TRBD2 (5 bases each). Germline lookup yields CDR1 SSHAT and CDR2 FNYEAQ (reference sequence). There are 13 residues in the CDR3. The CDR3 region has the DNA TGTGCTAGCAGCTTATCTGGGGGTAATGAGCAGTTCTTC. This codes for CASSLSGGNEQFF. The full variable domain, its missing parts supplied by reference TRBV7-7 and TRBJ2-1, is GAGVSQSPRYKVTKRGQDVTLRCDPISSHATLYWYQQALGQGPEFLTYFNYEAQPDKSGLPSDRFSAERPEGSISTLTIQRTEQRDSAMYRCASSLSGGNEQFFGPGTRLTVL.

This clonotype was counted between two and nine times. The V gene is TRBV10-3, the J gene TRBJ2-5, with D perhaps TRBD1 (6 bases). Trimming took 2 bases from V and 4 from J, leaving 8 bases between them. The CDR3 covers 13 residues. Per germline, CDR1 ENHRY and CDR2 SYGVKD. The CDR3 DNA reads TGTGCCATCAGTGAGGCAGGGGCAGAGACCCAGTACTTC. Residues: CAISEAGAETQYF.

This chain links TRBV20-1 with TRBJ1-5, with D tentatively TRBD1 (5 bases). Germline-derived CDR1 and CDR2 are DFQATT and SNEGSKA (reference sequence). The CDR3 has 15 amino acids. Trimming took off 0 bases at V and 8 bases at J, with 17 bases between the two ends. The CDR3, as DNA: TGCAGTGCTAGAGATGGAGGGGACCGGAGGGAGCCCCAGCATTTT. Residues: CSARDGGDRREPQHF.